This T cell receptor beta chain was captured by sequencing in a study of blood T cell repertoires in COVID-19. Only in-frame clones appear in the TCRdb table, and some are missing; sequencing was by immunoSEQ multiplex PCR. This table holds hundreds of thousands of clones, about 87% found once. The germline V gene has CDR1 LGHDT and CDR2 YNNKEL (reference sequence). CDR3 length: 13 residues. The V gene end was trimmed by 2 bases and the J gene end by 12 bases; junction bases not matched to a gene: 7. The origin of this receptor is a woman between 45 and 65 years old who had recovered from COVID-19. The chain recombines TRBV3-1 (or the pseudogene TRBV3-2) with TRBJ2-4; 7 bases fit TRBD1. The source material was PBMCs or T cells enriched from blood (not recorded which). The CDR3 sequence is CASSQRRTGHQYF. CDR3 nucleotide sequence: TGTGCCAGCAGCCAAAGAAGGACAGGCCATCAGTACTTC.